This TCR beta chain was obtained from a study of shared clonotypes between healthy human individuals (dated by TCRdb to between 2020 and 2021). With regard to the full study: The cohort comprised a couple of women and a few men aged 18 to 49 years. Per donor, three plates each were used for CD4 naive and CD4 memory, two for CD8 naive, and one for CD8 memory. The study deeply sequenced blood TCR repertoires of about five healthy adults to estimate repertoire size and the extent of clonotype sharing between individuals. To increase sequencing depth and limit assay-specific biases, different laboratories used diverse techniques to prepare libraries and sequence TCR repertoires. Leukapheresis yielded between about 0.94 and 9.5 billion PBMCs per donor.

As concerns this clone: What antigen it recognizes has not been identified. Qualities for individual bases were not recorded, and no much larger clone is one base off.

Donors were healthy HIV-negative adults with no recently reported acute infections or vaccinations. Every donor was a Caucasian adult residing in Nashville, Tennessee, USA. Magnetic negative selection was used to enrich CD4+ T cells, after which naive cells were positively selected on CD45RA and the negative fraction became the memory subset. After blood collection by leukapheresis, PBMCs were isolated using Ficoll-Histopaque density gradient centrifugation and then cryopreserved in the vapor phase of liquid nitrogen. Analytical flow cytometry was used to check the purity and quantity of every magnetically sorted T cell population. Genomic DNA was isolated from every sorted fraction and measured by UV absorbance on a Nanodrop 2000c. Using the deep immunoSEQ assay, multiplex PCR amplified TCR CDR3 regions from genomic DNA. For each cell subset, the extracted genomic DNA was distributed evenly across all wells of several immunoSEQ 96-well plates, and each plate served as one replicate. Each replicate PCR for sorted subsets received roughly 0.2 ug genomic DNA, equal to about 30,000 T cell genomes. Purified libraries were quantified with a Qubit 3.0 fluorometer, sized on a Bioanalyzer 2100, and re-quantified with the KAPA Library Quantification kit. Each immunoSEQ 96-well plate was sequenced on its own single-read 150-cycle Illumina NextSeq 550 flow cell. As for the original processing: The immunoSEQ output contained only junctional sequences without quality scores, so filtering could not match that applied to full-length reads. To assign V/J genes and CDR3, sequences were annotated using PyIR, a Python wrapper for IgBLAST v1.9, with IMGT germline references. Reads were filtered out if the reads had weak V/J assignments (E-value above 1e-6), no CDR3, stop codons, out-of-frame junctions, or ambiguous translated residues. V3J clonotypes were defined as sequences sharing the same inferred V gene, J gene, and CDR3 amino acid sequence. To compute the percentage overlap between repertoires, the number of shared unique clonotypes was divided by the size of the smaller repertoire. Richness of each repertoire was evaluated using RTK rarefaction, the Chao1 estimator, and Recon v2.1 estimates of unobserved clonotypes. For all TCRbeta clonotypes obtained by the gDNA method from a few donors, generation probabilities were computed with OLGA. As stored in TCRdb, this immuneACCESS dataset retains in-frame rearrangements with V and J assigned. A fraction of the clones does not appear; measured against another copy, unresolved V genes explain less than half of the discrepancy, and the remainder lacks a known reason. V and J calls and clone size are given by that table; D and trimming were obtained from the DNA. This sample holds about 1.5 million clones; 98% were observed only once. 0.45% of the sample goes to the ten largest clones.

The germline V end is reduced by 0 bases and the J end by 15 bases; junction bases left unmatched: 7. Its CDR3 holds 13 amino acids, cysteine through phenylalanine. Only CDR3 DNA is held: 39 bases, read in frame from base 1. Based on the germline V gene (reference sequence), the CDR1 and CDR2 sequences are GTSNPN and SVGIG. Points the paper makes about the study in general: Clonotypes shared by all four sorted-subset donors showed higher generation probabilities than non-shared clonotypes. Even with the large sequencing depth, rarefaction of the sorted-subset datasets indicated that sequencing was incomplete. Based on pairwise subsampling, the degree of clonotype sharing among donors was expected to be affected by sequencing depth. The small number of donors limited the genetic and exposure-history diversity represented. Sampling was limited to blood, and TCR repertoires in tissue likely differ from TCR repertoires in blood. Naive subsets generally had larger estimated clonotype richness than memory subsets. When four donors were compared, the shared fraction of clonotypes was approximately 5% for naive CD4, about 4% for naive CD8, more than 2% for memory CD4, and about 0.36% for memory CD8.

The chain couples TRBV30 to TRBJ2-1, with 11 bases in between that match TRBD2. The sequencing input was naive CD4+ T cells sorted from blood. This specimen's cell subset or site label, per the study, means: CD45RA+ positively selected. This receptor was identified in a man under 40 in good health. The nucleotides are TGTGCCTGGAGTGTCTTGCTAGCGGGAGGTCCGTTCTTC. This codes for CAWSVLLAGGPFF.